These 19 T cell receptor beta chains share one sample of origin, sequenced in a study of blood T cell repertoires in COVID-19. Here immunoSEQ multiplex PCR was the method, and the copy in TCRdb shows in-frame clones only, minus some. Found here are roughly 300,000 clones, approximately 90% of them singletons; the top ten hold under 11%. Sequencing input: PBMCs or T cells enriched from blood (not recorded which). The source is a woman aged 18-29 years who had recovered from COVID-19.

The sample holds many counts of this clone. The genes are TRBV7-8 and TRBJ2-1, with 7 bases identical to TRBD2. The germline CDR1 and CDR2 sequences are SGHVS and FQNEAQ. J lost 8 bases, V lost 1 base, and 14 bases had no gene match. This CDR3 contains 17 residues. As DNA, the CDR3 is TGTGCCAGCAGCTTAGAAATCCTAGCGGCCGATAACGATGAGCAGTTCTTC. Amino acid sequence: CASSLEILAADNDEQFF.

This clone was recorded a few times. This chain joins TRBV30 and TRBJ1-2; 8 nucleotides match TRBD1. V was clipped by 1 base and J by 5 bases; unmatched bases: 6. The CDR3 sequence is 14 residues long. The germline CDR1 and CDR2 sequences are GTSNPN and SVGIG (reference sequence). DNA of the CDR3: TGTGCCTGGAGTGAGGACAGGGAACTTTATGGCTACACCTTC. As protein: CAWSEDRELYGYTF.

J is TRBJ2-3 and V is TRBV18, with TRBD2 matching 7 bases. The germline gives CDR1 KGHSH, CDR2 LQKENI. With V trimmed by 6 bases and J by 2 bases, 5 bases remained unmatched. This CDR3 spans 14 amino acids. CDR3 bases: TGTGCCAGCTCTGGCGGGAGCCCCACAGATACGCAGTATTTT. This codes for CASSGGSPTDTQYF.

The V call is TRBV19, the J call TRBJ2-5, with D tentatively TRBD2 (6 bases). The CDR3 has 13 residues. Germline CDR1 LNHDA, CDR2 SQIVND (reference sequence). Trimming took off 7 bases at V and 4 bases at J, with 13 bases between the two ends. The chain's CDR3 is CASTADYGETQYF. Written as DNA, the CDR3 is TGTGCCAGTACCGCGGACTATGGAGAGACCCAGTACTTC.

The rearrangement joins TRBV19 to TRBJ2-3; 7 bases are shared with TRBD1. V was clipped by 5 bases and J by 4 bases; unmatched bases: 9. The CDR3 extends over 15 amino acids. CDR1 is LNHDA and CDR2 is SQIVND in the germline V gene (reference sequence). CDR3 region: CASSADRVGADTQYF. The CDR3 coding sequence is TGTGCCAGTAGTGCAGACAGGGTCGGGGCAGATACGCAGTATTTT.

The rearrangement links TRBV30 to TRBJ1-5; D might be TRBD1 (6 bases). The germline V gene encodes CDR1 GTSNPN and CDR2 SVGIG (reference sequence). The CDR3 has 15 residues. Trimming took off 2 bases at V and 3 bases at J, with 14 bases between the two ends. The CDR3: CAWSIPGGLNQPQHF. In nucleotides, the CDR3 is TGTGCCTGGAGTATTCCGGGGGGGCTCAATCAGCCCCAGCATTTT.

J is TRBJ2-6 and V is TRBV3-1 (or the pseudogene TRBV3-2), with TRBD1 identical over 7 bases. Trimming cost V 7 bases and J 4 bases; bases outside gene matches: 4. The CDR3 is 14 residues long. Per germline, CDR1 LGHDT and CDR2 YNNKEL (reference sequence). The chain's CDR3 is CASTYRGGANVLTF. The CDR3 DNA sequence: TGTGCCAGCACTTACAGGGGAGGGGCCAACGTCCTGACTTTC.

CDR3: CASSQWTSLDGSGELFF. The DNA for the CDR3 is TGTGCCAGCAGCCAATGGACTAGTTTGGATGGGTCCGGGGAGCTGTTTTTT. The gene calls are TRBV3-1 (or the pseudogene TRBV3-2) and TRBJ2-2; TRBD2 aligns across 7 bases. The germline V gene encodes CDR1 LGHDT and CDR2 YNNKEL (reference sequence). The CDR3 runs to 17 residues. V gave up 2 bases and J gave up 6 bases; unmatched junction bases: 12.

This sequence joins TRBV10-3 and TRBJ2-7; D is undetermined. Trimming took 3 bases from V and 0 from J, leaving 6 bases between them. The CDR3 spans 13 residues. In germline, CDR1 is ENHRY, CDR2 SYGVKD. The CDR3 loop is CAISDMSSYEQYF. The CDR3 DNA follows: TGTGCCATCAGTGACATGAGCTCCTACGAGCAGTACTTC.

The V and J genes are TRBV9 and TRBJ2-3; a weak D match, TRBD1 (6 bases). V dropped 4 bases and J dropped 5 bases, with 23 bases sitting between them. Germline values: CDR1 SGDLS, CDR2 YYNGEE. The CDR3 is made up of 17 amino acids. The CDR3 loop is CASSLLFGGGVGDTQYF. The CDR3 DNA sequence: TGTGCCAGCAGCCTCTTGTTTGGGGGCGGAGTGGGAGATACGCAGTATTTT.

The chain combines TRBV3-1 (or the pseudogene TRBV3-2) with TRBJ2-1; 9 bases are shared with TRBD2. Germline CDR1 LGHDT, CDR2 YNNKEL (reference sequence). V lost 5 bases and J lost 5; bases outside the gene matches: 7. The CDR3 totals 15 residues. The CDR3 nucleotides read TGTGCCAGCAGCTTACGCGGGGGGGCCAACAATGAGCAGTTCTTC. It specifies CASSLRGGANNEQFF.

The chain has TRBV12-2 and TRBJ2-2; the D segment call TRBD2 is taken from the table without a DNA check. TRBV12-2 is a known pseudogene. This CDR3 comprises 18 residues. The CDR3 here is CASRLAGVAGECTGELFF. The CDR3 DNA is TGTGCAAGTCGCTTAGCGGGGGTAGCGGGAGAATGCACCGGGGAGCTGTTTTTT.

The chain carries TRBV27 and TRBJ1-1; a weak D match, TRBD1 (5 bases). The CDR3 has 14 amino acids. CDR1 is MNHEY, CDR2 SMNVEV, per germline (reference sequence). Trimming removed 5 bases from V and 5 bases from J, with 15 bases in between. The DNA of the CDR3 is TGTGCCAGCAGTCCTTACCTCGGGGGAACTGAAGCTTTCTTT. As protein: CASSPYLGGTEAFF.

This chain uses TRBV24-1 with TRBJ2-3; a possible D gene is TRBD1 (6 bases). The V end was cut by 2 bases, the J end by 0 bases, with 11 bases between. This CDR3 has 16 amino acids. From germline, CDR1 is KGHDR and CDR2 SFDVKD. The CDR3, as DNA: TGTGCCACCAGTGATTCCCAGGGGTTTAGCACAGATACGCAGTATTTT. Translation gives CATSDSQGFSTDTQYF.

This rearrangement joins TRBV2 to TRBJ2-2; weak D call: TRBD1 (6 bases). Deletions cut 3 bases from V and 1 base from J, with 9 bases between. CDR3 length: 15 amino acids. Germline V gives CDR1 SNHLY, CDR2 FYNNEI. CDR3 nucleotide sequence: TGTGCCAGCAGTGATGAGACAGGGAACACCGGGGAGCTGTTTTTT. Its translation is CASSDETGNTGELFF.

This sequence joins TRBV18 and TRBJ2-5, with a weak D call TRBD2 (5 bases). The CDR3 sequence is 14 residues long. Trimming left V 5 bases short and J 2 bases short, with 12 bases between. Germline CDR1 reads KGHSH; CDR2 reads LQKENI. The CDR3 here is CASSFSGKQETQYF. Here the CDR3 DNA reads TGTGCCAGCTCATTTTCCGGGAAGCAAGAGACCCAGTACTTC.

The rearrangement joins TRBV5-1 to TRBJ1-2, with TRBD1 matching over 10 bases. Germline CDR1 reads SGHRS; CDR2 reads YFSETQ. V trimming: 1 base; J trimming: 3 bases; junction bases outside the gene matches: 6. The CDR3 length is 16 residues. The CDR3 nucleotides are TGCGCCAGCAGCTTGAACCCCGGGACAGGGGACTATGGCTACACCTTC. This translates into CASSLNPGTGDYGYTF.

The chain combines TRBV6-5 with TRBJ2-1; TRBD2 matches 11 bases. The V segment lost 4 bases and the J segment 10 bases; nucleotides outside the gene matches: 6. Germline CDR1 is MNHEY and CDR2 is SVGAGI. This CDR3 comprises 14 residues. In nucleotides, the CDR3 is TGTGCCAGCAGTTTAACTAGCGGGGGAGACGAGCAGTTCTTC. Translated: CASSLTSGGDEQFF.

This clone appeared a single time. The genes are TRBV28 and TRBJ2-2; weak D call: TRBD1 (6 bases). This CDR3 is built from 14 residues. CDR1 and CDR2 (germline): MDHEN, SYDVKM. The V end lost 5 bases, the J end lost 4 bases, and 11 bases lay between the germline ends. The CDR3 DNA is TGTGCCAGCAGTATAGGACAGCCCACCGGGGAGCTGTTTTTT. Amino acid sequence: CASSIGQPTGELFF.